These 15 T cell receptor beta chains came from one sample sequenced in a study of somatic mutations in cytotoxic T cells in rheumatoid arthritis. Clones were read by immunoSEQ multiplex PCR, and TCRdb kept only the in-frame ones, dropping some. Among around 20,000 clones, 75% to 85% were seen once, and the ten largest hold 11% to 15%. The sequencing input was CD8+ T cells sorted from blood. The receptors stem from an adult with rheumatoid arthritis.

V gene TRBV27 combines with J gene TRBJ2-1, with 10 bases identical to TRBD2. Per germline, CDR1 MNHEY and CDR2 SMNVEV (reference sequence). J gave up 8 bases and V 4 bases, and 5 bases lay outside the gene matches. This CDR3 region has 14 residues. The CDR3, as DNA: TGTGCCAGCAGTTCACTAGCGGGGTTCGATGAGCAGTTCTTC. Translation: CASSSLAGFDEQFF.

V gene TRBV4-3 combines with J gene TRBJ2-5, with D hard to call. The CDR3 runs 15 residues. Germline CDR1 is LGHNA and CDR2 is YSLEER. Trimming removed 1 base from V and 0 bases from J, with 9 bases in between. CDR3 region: CASSQAPTDQETQYF. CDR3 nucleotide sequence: TGCGCCAGCAGCCAAGCTCCCACAGACCAAGAGACCCAGTACTTC.

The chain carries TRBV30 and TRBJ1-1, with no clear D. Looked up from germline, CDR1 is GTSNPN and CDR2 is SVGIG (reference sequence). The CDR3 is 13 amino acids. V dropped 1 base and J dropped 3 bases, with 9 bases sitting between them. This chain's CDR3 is CAWSGDGDTEAFF. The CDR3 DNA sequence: TGTGCCTGGAGTGGCGACGGGGACACTGAAGCTTTCTTT.

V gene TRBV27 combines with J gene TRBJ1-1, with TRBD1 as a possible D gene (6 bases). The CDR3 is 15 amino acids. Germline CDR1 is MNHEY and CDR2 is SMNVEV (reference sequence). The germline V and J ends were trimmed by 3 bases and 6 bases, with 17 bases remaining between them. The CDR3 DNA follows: TGTGCCAGCAGTTTTCAACCTCAGGGGTGGGCTGAAGCTTTCTTT. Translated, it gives CASSFQPQGWAEAFF.

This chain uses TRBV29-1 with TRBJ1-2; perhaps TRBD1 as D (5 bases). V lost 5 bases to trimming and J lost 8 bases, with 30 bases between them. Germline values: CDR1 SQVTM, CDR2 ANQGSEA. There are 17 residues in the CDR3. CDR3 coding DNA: TGCAGCGTTCTACCGGGAGACAGCGGTACCCCGACGGGGGGCTACACCTTC. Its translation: CSVLPGDSGTPTGGYTF.

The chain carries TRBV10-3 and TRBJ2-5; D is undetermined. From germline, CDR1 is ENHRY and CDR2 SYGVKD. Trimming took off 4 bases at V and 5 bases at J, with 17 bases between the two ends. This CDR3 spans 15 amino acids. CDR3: CAISGSFDVGETQYF. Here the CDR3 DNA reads TGTGCCATCAGTGGGTCTTTCGACGTCGGGGAGACCCAGTACTTC.

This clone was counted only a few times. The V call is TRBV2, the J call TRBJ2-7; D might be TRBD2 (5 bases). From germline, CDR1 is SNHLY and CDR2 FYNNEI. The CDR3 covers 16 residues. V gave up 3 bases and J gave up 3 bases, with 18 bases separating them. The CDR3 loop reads CASSDEVGAGGYEQYF. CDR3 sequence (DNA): TGTGCCAGCAGTGACGAGGTGGGCGCGGGTGGCTACGAGCAGTACTTC.

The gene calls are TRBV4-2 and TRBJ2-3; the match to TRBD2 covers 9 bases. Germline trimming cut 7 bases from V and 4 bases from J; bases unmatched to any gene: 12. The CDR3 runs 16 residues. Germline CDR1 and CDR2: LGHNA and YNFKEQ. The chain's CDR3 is CASNHAGSGGSDTQYF. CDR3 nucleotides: TGTGCCAGCAACCATGCTGGTAGCGGGGGTTCAGATACGCAGTATTTT.

The CDR3 coding sequence is TGTGCCAGCAGCTTTTACGAGCAGGGTGTCAAAAAACTGTTTTTT. As protein: CASSFYEQGVKKLFF. V and J are TRBV7-9 and TRBJ1-4; a possible D gene is TRBD1 (5 bases). The CDR3 has 15 amino acids. Per the germline V gene, CDR1 is SEHNR and CDR2 is FQNEAQ (reference sequence). Trimming took 3 bases from V and 9 from J, leaving 17 bases between them.

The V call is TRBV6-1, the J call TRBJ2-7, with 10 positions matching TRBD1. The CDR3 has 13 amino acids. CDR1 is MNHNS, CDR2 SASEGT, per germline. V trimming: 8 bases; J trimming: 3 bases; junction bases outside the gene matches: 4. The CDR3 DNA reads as TGTGCCAGCGGGGACAGGGGACACTACGAGCAGTACTTC. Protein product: CASGDRGHYEQYF.

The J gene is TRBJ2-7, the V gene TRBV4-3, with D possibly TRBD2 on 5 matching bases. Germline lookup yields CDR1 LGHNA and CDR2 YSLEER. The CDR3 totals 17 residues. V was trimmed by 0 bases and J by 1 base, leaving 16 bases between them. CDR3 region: CASSQEFEVRGSYEQYF. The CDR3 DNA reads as TGCGCCAGCAGCCAAGAGTTCGAGGTCCGCGGGTCCTACGAGCAGTACTTC.

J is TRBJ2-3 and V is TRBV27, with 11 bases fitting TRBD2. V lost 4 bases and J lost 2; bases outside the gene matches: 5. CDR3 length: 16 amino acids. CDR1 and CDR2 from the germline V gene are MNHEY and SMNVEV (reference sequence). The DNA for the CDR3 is TGTGCCAGCAGTTGGGGACTAGCGGCTTACACAGATACGCAGTATTTT. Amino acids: CASSWGLAAYTDTQYF.

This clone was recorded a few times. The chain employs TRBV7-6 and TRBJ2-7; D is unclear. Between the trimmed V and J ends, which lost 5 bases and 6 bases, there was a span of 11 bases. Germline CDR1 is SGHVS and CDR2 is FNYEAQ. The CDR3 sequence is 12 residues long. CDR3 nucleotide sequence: TGTGCCAGCAGCCCTTCGGGTCTCGAGCAGTACTTC. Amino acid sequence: CASSPSGLEQYF.

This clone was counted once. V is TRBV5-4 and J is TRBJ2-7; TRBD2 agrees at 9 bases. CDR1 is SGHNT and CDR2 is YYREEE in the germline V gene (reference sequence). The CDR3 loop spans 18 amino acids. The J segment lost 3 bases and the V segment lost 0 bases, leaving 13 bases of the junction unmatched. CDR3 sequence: CASSLAFGPSGIFYEQYF. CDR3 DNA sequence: TGTGCCAGCAGCTTGGCCTTCGGCCCTAGCGGGATCTTCTACGAGCAGTACTTC.

CDR3: CASSDHSADTQYF. The CDR3 DNA reads TGTGCCAGCAGTGACCACTCCGCAGATACGCAGTATTTT. This chain joins TRBV6-4 and TRBJ2-3; D remains ambiguous. Per germline, CDR1 MRHNA and CDR2 SNTAGT. The CDR3 is 13 amino acids. V was cut by 2 bases and J by 4 bases, with 7 bases left in between.